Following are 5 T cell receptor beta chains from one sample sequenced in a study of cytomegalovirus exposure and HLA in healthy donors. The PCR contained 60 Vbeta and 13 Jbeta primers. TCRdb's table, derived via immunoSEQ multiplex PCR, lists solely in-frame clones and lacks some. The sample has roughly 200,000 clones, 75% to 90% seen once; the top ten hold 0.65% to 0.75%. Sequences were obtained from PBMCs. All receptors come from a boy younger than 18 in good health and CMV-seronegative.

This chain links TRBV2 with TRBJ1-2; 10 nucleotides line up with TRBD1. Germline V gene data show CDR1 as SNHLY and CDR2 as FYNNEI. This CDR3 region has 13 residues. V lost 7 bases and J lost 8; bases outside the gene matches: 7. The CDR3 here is CASTRDRGDGYTF. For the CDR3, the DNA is TGTGCCAGCACCCGGGACAGGGGAGACGGCTACACCTTC.

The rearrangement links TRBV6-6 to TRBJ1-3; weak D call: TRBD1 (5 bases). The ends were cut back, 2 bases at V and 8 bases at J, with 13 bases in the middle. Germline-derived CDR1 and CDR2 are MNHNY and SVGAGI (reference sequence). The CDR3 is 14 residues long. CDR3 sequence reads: CASSYRGTGDTIYF. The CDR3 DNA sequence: TGTGCCAGCAGTTACCGAGGGACTGGGGACACCATATATTTT.

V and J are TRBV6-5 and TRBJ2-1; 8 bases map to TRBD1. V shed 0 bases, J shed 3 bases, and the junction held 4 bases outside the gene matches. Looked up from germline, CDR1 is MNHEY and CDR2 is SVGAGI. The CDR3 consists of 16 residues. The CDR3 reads CASSYSKTGDYNEQFF. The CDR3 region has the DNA TGTGCCAGCAGTTACTCTAAGACAGGGGACTACAATGAGCAGTTCTTC.

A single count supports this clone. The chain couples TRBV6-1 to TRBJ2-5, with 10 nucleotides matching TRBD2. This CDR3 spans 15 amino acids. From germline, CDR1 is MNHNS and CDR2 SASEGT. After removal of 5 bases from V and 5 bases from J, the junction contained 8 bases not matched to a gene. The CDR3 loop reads CASSTSGAGRETQYF. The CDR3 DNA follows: TGTGCCAGCAGTACTAGCGGGGCTGGTCGGGAGACCCAGTACTTC.

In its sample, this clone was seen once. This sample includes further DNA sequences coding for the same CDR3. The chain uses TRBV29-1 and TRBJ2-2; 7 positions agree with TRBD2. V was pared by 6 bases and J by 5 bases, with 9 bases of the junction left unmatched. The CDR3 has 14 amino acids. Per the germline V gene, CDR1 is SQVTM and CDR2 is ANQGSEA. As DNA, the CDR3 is TGCAGCGTCGCCGGGGGGATCGGTACCGGGGAGCTGTTTTTT. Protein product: CSVAGGIGTGELFF.